This TCR beta chain emerged from a study of CD4 T cells in relation to SARS-CoV-2 and coronaviruses. Across the whole study: After around 10 days of antigen culture, PBMC TCR beta CDR3s were sequenced.

Profiling relied on immunoSEQ multiplex PCR, and the TCRdb table lists in-frame clones only, not all of them. The sample comprises about 16,000 clones, 70% to 80% of which are singletons, and 7.5% to 10% rests with the top ten. Unexposed donor CD4+ T cells date from about 2011-2018, before the COVID-19 pandemic. After around nine days of culture, CD4+ T cells were isolated. PBMCs were plated at two million per well in IL-2-containing medium. To note about this clone: Its specificity is not known.

Broader study findings: Samples before the pandemic and after infection were not matched within any donor.

The receptor comes from a human donor in good health. Sequenced material: CD4+ T cells from PBMCs, cultured in vitro.

CDR3 sequence (DNA): TGTGCCACCAGTGATGGCCTGTACGAGCAGTACTTC. Translation gives CATSDGLYEQYF. J is TRBJ2-7 and V is TRBV24-1, with D unresolved. Looked up from germline, CDR1 is KGHDR and CDR2 is SFDVKD. The ends were cut back, 3 bases at V and 4 bases at J, with 6 bases in the middle. This CDR3 spans 12 amino acids.